The 2 T cell receptor beta chains below were found in one sample sequenced in a study of T cells in Graves' hyperthyroidism and ophthalmopathy. Amplification of TCR beta CDR3 regions used RNA as the template. The HTBI set primed first-round TCR CDR3 RT-PCR. TCRdb re-analysed the multiplex PCR reads in MiXCR, keeping a single row per CDR3 protein. The data contain about 580,000 distinct CDR3 sequences, approximately 15% of them singletons. Material: blood. Source of these receptors: a woman in her 30s with Graves' hyperthyroidism that later progressed to Graves' ophthalmopathy.

Ten or more counts support this clonotype. This rearrangement joins TRBV5-1 to TRBJ1-2; the match to TRBD1 covers 10 bases. In germline, CDR1 is SGHRS, CDR2 YFSETQ. The CDR3 length is 15 residues. With V trimmed by 1 base and J by 4 bases, 4 bases remained unmatched. The CDR3 protein is CASSLRRDRGYGYTF. The CDR3 coding sequence is TGCGCCAGCAGCTTGAGACGGGACAGGGGCTATGGCTACACCTTC.

This clonotype was detected many times. CDR3 residues: CASTLLVSTDTQYF. CDR3 nucleotide sequence: TGTGCCAGCACGCTCCTCGTGAGCACAGATACGCAGTATTTT. The rearrangement uses TRBV2 and TRBJ2-3; D gene uncertain. Germline V CDR1 and CDR2: SNHLY, FYNNEI. The CDR3 has 14 amino acids. V lost 7 bases and J lost 0, with 11 bases in between.